This TCR beta chain was sequenced for a study of control samples from healthy donors and cancer patients. Profiled with immunoSEQ multiplex PCR; TCRdb holds only in-frame clones, not every one. The repertoire holds 55,000 to 90,000 clones, with under 90% as singletons. V dropped 4 bases and J dropped 1 base, with 8 bases sitting between them. Germline assignment: CDR1 MGHDK and CDR2 SYGVNS. This CDR3 comprises 14 residues. This sequence originates from a man aged 45 to 65 in good health. V usage is TRBV25-1 and J usage is TRBJ1-5; tentatively, D is TRBD1 (6 bases). The sample consisted of blood. The CDR3 DNA reads as TGTGCCAGCAGTGGTACAGGGAGCAATCAGCCCCAGCATTTT. Amino acids: CASSGTGSNQPQHF.